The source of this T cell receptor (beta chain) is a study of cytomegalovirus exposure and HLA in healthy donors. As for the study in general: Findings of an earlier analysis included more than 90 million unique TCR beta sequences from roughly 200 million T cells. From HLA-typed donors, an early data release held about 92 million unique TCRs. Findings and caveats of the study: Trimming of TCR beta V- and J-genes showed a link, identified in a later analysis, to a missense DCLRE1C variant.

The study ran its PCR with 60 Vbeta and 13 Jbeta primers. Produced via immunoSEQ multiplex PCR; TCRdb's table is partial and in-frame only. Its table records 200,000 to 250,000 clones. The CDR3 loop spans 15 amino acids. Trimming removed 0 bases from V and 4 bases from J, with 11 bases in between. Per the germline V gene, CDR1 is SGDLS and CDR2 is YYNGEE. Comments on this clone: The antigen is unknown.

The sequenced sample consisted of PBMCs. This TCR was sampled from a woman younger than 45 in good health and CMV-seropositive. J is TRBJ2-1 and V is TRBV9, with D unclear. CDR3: CASSVAYRDYNEQFF. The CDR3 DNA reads TGTGCCAGCAGCGTAGCCTACAGAGATTACAATGAGCAGTTCTTC.